This entry is about one TCR beta chain. The antigen is not known. The data were obtained in a study of Ad26.COV2.S vaccination and SARS-CoV-2 variants. As for the study in general: This donor came from the COV1001 trial of Ad26.COV2.S. Ad26.COV2.S given intramuscularly, once or twice 56 days apart.

Study-wide findings and caveats: Substantial breadth in spike-specific CD8+ and CD4+ T cell responses was reportedly seen after vaccination. There was a possibility that the TCR breadth and depth analyses underestimated total T cell responses.

CDR1 is MDHEN, CDR2 SYDVKM, per germline. V dropped 3 bases and J dropped 7 bases, with 12 bases sitting between them. The CDR3 consists of 14 residues. Treatment described: around 19 received Ad26.COV2.S at low or high dose, single or two shots; 5 received placebo; per-sample allocation not given. Material that was analyzed had been drawn on day 63 after the first vaccine or placebo injection. Libraries were prepared by immunoSEQ multiplex PCR; TCRdb keeps only in-frame clonotypes and omits some of them. The data show approximately 500,000 clones, with about 83% seen just once and around 13% held by the top ten.

This sequence originates from a person aged 18-65 years who received the Ad26.COV2.S COVID-19 vaccine or a placebo. The chain has TRBV28 and TRBJ2-2, with D perhaps TRBD2 (5 bases). The input for sequencing was peripheral blood, taken in a trial of Ad26.COV2.S vaccine versus placebo. The CDR3 DNA reads as TGTGCCAGCAGTTTTAGGTTGGGAGACGGGGAGCTGTTTTTT. It specifies CASSFRLGDGELFF.